This TCR beta chain was profiled in a study of CXCR3-negative and CXCR3-positive naive CD8 T cells. Study details: Across all libraries, TRB reads numbered 120 million to 150 million, with about 1.5 +/- 0.3 million in each library.

Study-wide results and limits: Memory CD8+ cells had much lower diversity, and both naive subsets had comparably high diversity.

UMI labels and 5' RACE were used to prepare the TRB cDNA libraries. TCRdb reprocessed the 5' RACE reads, keeping one entry per CDR3 protein, no DNA. This table holds roughly 30,000 distinct CDR3 sequences. Notes on this clonotype: No antigen is known for it.

The CDR3 loop spans 12 amino acids. Germline CDR1 reads SGHAT; CDR2 reads FQNNGV. This sequence was found in a human donor in good health. Some clones in this sample may be carry-over from other donors' samples. This chain links TRBV11-2 with TRBJ2-7. Sequencing was carried out using memory CD8+ T cells from blood. Here the CDR3 reads CASSLGNYEQYF.